Listed below are T cell receptor beta chains from one sample, sequenced in a study of blood T cell repertoires in COVID-19. Profiled with immunoSEQ multiplex PCR; TCRdb holds only in-frame clones, not every one. The profile shows around 370,000 clones, under 95% of them singletons. What was sequenced was peripheral blood. The receptor source for this set is a woman in her late teens or twenties who had recovered from COVID-19. The CDR3 runs from the conserved cysteine through the conserved F or W. A D gene is named only where the DNA matches it firmly. The size entry is marked missing in some rows and otherwise reads once, few, many or a size class.

TRBJ1-2 - once TRBV9 TGTGCCAGCAGCCCATCAGGGGCACGCGGGGGGCGTGCTCGTAACAACTATGGCTACACCTTC CASSPSGARGGRARNNYGYTF
TRBJ2-3 - - TRBV12-5 TGTGCTAGTGGGTATACAGATACGCAGTATTTT CASGYTDTQYF
TRBJ2-6 - - TRBV19 TGTGCCAGCAGCAGGGGTGCTGGGGCCAACGTCCTGACTTTC CASSRGAGANVLTF
TRBJ2-5 TRBD2 - TRBV5-6 TGTGCCAGCAGCTTAGAACTAGCGGGAGGAGAGACCCAGTACTTC CASSLELAGGETQYF
TRBJ1-5 - - TRBV9 TGTGCCAGCAGCGTAGGGCCGAGCAATCAGCCCCAGCATTTT CASSVGPSNQPQHF
TRBJ2-6 - - TRBV4-2 TGTGCCAGCAGCCCTTTGCCAGGGGCGGGAGTGGGTGCCGGGGCCAACGTCCTGACTTTC CASSPLPGAGVGAGANVLTF
TRBJ1-1 - - TRBV18 TGTGCCAGCTCGTTCACAGGGATTGGGGCGAACACTGAAGCTTTCTTT CASSFTGIGANTEAFF
TRBJ2-1 TRBD2 - TRBV27 TGTGCCAGCAAGACGACTAGCGGGTCCATTGAGCAGTTCTTC CASKTTSGSIEQFF
TRBJ2-3 - - TRBV7-2 TGTGCCAGCAGCTATCGACTAGCAGATACGCAGTATTTT CASSYRLADTQYF
TRBJ1-5 - - TRBV14 TGTGCCAGCAGCCAAGAAGCAGGGGATAGCAATCAGCCCCAGCATTTT CASSQEAGDSNQPQHF
TRBJ1-2 - - TRBV2 TGTGCCAGCAGTGGACTGACAGATAACTATGGCTACACCTTC CASSGLTDNYGYTF
TRBJ2-2 - - TRBV27 TGTGCCAGCAGGCTATCGAATGCCTACGGGGAGCTGTTTTTT CASRLSNAYGELFF
TRBJ2-4 TRBD2 - TRBV7-2 TGTGCCAGCAGCTTAGGGATAGCGGGAGTTTACATTCAGTACTTC CASSLGIAGVYIQYF
TRBJ1-5 TRBD1 - TRBV5-6 TGTGCCAGCAGCAGGGGACAGGCGAGCAATCAGCCCCAGCATTTT CASSRGQASNQPQHF
TRBJ2-3 TRBD2 - TRBV10-3 TGTGCCATCAAGAGGCGACTAGCGGAATACACAGATACGCAGTATTTT CAIKRRLAEYTDTQYF
TRBJ1-6 TRBD1 - TRBV28 TGTGCCAGCAGCTACCCTGAAGGGGGCGGGCTCGAATCCTATAATTCACCCCTCCACTTT CASSYPEGGGLESYNSPLHF
TRBJ2-1 TRBD1 once TRBV6-5 TGTGCCAGCAGTTTGACAGGGGGCGGCTCCTACAATGAGCAGTTCTTC CASSLTGGGSYNEQFF
TRBJ2-5 TRBD1 - TRBV3-1/TRBV3-2 TGTGCCAGCAGCCAAGCGATTTCCAGACAGGGGGTTTGCCAAGAGACCCAGTACTTC CASSQAISRQGVCQETQYF
TRBJ1-1 TRBD1 - TRBV7-9 TGTGCCAGCAGCTTAGTCCAGGGGGCGGACACTGAAGCTTTCTTT CASSLVQGADTEAFF
TRBJ1-3 - - TRBV25-1 TGTGCCAGCAGTGAATCGCGAGGGCAGGCCTCTGGAAACACCATATATTTT CASSESRGQASGNTIYF
TRBJ2-2 TRBD2 - TRBV7-2 TGTGCCAGCAGTTCCAGCGGGAGCACGGGGGAGCTGTTTTTT CASSSSGSTGELFF
TRBJ2-2 - - TRBV3-1/TRBV3-2 TGTGCCAGCAGGTTACAGGGAACTACCGGGGAGCTGTTTTTT CASRLQGTTGELFF
TRBJ1-1 - - TRBV10-1 TGCGCCAGCAGTGGGGGCCAAAGGGCTTTCTTT CASSGGQRAFF